The clone carrying this T cell receptor (beta chain) showed up many times. This entry comes from a study of T cells in Graves' hyperthyroidism and ophthalmopathy. Uncontrolled infection, other autoimmune disease, pregnancy or lactation led to exclusion. Germline CDR1 SGHRS, CDR2 YFSETQ. V was trimmed by 0 bases and J by 6 bases, leaving 11 bases between them. The CDR3 contains 14 residues. Amplification of TCR beta CDR3 regions used RNA as the template. A set of HTBI primers served as the primers for a first-round RT-PCR of the TCR CDR3. TCRdb re-derived calls from the multiplex PCR reads in MiXCR, one entry per CDR3 protein. The sample shows some 250,000 distinct CDR3 sequences, approximately 14% of them seen only once.

The TCR sequence derives from a woman in her forties with Graves' hyperthyroidism that later progressed to Graves' ophthalmopathy. Sequenced material: blood. The rearrangement links TRBV5-1 to TRBJ2-3; TRBD1 or TRBD2 may be the D gene (5 bases each). CDR3: CASSLADWGDTQYF. DNA of the CDR3: TGCGCCAGCAGCTTGGCAGACTGGGGGGATACGCAGTATTTT.